This T cell receptor beta chain was found in a study of regulatory T cells in long-lasting Graves disease (dated by TCRdb to about 2021). Regarding the study in general: To count as having persistent Graves' disease, a patient had to have received antithyroid drug treatment for over 5 years with TSH receptor autoantibodies remaining persistently positive. Antithyroid drugs had been taken for about 10.3 years on average by persistent Graves' disease patients in the clinical cohort. The study was conducted in China and was registered as a clinical trial. This study used TCR sequencing and RNA sequencing of peripheral blood to compare persistent Graves' disease patients against newly diagnosed Graves' disease patients. A total of 33 samples underwent TCR sequencing: around 13 from persistent and roughly 20 from newly diagnosed Graves' disease patients.

The paper's findings and limits, for the study overall: Because the primary lesion, thyroid tissue, could not be accessed, the study looked at peripheral blood alone. Persistent patients shared more public clonotypes among themselves (around 2,500) than newly diagnosed patients did (over 950). Preferential use of TRBV28, TRBJ1-2 and TRBJ2-5 was observed in persistent disease, whereas TRBV20-1 and TRBJ2-1 were favored in newly diagnosed disease. Compared with newly diagnosed patients, persistent Graves' disease patients had lower TCR Shannon entropy and fewer highly expanded clones, which suggests clonal expansion. The small sample size was acknowledged by the authors as a limitation that may reduce accuracy. Sequencing and analysis were restricted to the TCR beta chain.

The receptor library was made with multiplex PCR. For sequencing, an Illumina HiSeq 4000 was employed. iRepertoire HTBI primers and Arm-PCR amplification of CDR3 regions were used to construct TCR beta libraries. Gel purification was performed on PCR products prior to sequencing. The study's processing was this. Gene usage analysis of CDR3 amino acid clonotypes used the roughly 60 TRBV and around 13 TRBJ segments found across samples. Filtered high-quality paired reads were merged into contigs using COPE and FqMerger. BLAST was used to align contigs to the IMGT TRBV, TRBD and TRBJ reference genes, and CDR3 was defined following IMGT. Any clonotype with a frequency above 0.1% was counted as a highly expanded clone. Shannon entropy was used to measure repertoire diversity, and the Gini coefficient was used to measure V-J evenness. Clonotypes shared by more than one individual were considered public. The raw public reads went through TCRdb reprocessing: fastp at Q25, MiXCR clone calling, in-frame beta chains kept. A single entry per CDR3 protein holds the most common genes and DNA from its merged rows. Clone size and V and J calls follow TCRdb, not the original study. Recorded for this sample are 350,000 to 500,000 distinct CDR3 sequences; approximately 22% of them occurred a single time. The top ten constitute roughly 13% of the sample.

Looking up the germline V gene yields CDR1 SGHAT and CDR2 FQNNGV. Unmatched junction bases come to 14, with V trimmed by 5 bases and J by 8 bases. From its cysteine to its phenylalanine, the CDR3 spans 16 amino acids. The DNA shown is the 48-base CDR3, in frame from base 1. The label giving this sample's time point can be read as: persistent/refractory GD, antithyroid drugs over 5 years with positive TRAb. For both TCR sequencing and RNA sequencing, RNA was extracted from PBMCs using TRIzol. The diagnosis of Graves' disease was made according to American Thyroid Association guidelines. The patients came from an endocrinology department in Xi'an, China. Each patient gave approximately 10 milliliters of peripheral blood, collected in an EDTA anticoagulant tube. Ficoll Paque Plus density gradient separation was used to isolate PBMCs, and no additional T cell sorting was done. An Agilent 2100 Bioanalyzer and agarose gel were used to assess RNA quality, and a NanoDrop 2000 was used to measure RNA concentration.

This clonotype appeared many times. Its antigen remains unidentified. The record has no base qualities; no much larger clone is one base away. The sequence came from a female donor with Graves disease. The chain joins TRBV11-2 to TRBJ2-1; 8 bases in the middle match TRBD2. The specimen comprised peripheral blood mononuclear cells (PBMCs), sampled when the disease was refractory, from a patient treated with antithyroid drugs. The nucleotides are TGTGCCAGCAGCCAGCTTAGTAGCGGGAACGAGCATGAGCAGTTCTTC. The translation is CASSQLSSGNEHEQFF.